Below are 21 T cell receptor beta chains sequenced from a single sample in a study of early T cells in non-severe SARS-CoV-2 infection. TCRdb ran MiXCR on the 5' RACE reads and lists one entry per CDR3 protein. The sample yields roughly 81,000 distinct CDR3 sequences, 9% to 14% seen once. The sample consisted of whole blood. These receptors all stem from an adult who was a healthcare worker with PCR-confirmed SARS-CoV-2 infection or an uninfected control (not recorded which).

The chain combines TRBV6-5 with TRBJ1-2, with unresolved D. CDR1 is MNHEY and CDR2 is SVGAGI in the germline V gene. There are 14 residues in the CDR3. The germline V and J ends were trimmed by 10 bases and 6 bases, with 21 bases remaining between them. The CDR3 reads CATLARGTRDGYTF. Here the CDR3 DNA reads TGTGCCACCCTTGCGCGGGGAACGAGAGATGGCTACACCTTC.

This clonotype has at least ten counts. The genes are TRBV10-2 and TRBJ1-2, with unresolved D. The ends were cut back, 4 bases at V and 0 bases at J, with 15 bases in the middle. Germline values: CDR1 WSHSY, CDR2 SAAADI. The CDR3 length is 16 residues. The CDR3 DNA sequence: TGCGCCAGCAGTGGTTCGGACCGATTAGCTAACTATGGCTACACCTTC. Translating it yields CASSGSDRLANYGYTF.

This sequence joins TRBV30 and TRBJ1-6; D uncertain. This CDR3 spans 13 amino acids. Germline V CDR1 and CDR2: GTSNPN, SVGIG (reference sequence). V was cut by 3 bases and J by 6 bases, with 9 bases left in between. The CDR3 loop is CAWRGPPNSPLHF. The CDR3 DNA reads TGTGCCTGGAGAGGGCCCCCTAATTCACCCCTCCACTTT.

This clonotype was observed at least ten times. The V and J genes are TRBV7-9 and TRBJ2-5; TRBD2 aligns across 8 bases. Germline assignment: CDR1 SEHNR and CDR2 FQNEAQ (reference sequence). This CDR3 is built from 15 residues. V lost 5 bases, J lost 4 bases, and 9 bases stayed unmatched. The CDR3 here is CASSPVAGRAETQYF. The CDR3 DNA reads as TGTGCCAGCAGCCCCGTAGCGGGAAGGGCAGAGACCCAGTACTTC.

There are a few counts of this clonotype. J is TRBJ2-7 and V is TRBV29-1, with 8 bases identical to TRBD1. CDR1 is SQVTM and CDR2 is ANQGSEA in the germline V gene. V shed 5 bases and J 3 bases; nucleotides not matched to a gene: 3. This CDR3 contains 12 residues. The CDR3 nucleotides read TGCAGCGTTCGGACAGGGATCTACGAGCAGTACTTC. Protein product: CSVRTGIYEQYF.

The CDR3 sequence: CASSVAPGGSYNEQFF. CDR3 coding DNA: TGTGCCAGCAGCGTAGCCCCCGGAGGCTCCTACAATGAGCAGTTCTTC. The chain recombines TRBV9 with TRBJ2-1; TRBD2 might be the D (5 bases). CDR3 length equals 16 residues. Trimming pared 0 bases from V and 0 bases from J, leaving 10 bases between. Germline-derived CDR1 and CDR2 are SGDLS and YYNGEE.

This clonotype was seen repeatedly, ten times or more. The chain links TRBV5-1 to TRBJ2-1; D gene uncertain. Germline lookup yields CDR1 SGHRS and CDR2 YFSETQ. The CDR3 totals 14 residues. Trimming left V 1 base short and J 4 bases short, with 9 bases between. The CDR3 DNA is TGCGCCAGCAGCTTGAACAGTCTTTACAATGAGCAGTTCTTC. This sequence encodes CASSLNSLYNEQFF.

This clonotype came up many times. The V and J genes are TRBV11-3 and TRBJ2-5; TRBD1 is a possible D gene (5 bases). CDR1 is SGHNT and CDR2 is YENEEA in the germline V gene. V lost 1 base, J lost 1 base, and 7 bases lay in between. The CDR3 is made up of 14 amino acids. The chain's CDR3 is CASSLARGQETQYF. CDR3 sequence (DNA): TGTGCCAGCAGCTTAGCTAGGGGCCAAGAGACCCAGTACTTC.

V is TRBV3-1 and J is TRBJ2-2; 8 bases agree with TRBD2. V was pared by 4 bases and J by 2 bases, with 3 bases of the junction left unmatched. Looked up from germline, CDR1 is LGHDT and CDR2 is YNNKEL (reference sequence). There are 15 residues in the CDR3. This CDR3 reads CASSPTSGNTGELFF. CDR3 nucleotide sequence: TGTGCCAGCAGCCCTACTAGCGGTAACACCGGGGAGCTGTTTTTT.

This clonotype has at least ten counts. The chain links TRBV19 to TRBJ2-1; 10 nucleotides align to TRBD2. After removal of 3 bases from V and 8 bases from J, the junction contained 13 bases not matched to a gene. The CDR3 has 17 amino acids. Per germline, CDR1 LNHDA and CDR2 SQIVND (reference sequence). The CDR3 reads CASSIGSASGSQDEQFF. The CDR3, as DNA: TGTGCCAGTAGTATTGGTTCGGCTAGCGGGAGTCAAGATGAGCAGTTCTTC.

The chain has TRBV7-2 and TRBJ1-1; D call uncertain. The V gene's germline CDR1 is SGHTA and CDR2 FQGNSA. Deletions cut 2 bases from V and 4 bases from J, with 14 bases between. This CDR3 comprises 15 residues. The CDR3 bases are TGTGCCAGCAGCTTAAGGATGGCGGGAAGCACTGAAGCTTTCTTT. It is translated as CASSLRMAGSTEAFF.

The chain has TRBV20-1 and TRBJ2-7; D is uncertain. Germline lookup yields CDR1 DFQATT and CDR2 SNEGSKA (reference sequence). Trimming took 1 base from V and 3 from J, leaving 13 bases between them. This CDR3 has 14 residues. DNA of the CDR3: TGCAGTGCTAGAGGGCACACACTAAGCTACGAGCAGTACTTC. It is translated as CSARGHTLSYEQYF.

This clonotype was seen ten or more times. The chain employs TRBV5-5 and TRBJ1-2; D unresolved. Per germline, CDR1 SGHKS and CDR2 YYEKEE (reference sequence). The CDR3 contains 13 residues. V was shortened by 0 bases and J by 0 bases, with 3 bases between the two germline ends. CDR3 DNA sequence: TGTGCCAGCAGCTTGGGATCTAACTATGGCTACACCTTC. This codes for CASSLGSNYGYTF.

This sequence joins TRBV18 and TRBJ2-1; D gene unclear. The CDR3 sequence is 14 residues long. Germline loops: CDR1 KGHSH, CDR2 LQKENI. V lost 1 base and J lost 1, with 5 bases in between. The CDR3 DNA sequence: TGTGCCAGCTCACCACTGACTTCCTACAATGAGCAGTTCTTC. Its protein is CASSPLTSYNEQFF.

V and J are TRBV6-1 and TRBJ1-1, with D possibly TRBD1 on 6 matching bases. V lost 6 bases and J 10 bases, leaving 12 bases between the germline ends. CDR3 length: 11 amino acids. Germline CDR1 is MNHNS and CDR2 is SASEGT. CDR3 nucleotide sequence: TGTGCCAGCAGCACAAGGGGGTCAGCTTTCTTT. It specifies CASSTRGSAFF.

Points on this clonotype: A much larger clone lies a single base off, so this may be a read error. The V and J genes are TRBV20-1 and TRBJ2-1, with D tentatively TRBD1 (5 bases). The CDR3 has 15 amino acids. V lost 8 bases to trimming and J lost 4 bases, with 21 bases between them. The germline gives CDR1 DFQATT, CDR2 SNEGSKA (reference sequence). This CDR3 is CSTLDMGPRYNEQFF. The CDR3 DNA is TGCAGTACTCTCGATATGGGGCCGAGATACAATGAGCAGTTCTTC.

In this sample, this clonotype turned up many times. The CDR3 protein is CASSQGVALDTEAFF. In DNA form, the CDR3 reads TGTGCCAGCAGCCAAGGGGTAGCGCTGGACACTGAAGCTTTCTTT. The V call is TRBV4-2, the J call TRBJ1-1; unclear D gene. CDR1 and CDR2 (germline): LGHNA, YNFKEQ. Deletions cut 1 base from V and 3 bases from J, with 12 bases between. The CDR3 covers 15 residues.

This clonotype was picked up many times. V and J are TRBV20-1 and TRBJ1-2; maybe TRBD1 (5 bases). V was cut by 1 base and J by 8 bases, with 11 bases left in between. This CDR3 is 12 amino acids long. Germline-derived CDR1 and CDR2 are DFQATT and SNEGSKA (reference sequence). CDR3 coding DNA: TGCAGTGCTAGAGTCGGGGCGTGGGGCTACACCTTC. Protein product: CSARVGAWGYTF.

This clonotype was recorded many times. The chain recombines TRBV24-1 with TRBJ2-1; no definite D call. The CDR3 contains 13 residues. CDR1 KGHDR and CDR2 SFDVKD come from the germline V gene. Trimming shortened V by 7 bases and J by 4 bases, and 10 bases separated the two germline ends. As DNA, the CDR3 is TGTGCCACCAGCCCGGACGGGTACAATGAGCAGTTCTTC. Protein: CATSPDGYNEQFF.

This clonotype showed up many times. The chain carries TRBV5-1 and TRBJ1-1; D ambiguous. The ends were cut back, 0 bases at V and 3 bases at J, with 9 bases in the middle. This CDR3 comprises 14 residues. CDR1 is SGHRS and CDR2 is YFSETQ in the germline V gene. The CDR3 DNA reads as TGCGCCAGCAGCTTGGAAGGGTCTTACACTGAAGCTTTCTTT. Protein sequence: CASSLEGSYTEAFF.

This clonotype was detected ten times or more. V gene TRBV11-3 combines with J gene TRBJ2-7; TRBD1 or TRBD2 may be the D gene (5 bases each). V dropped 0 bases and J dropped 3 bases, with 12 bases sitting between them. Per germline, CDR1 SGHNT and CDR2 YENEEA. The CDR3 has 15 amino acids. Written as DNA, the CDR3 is TGTGCCAGCAGCTTAGATCGTGGGGGATTCTACGAGCAGTACTTC. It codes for CASSLDRGGFYEQYF.